These T cell receptor beta chains were read from a single sample in a study of blood T cell repertoires in COVID-19. Sequenced by immunoSEQ multiplex PCR; TCRdb stores in-frame clones only, minus some. The table lists more than 450,000 clones, about 85% of them singletons. Sequenced input: PBMCs or T cells enriched from blood (not recorded which). Receptor source: a woman aged 18 to 35 who had recovered from COVID-19. The CDR3 runs from the conserved cysteine through the conserved F or W. Fields, in order: D gene, V gene, J gene, CDR3 protein, CDR3 DNA. The D gene is left open where the match is weak.

TRBD1	TRBV6-5	TRBJ1-1	CASRTEGQENTEAFF	TGTGCCAGCAGGACCGAGGGACAGGAGAACACTGAAGCTTTCTTT
TRBD1	TRBV16	TRBJ1-2	CASSLGRQGSGYGYTF	TGTGCCAGCAGCCTTGGACGACAGGGAAGCGGCTATGGCTACACCTTC
TRBD1	TRBV24-1	TRBJ1-6	CATSDFGTGGYNSPLHF	TGTGCCACCAGTGATTTTGGGACAGGGGGGTATAATTCACCCCTCCACTTT
NA	TRBV5-4	TRBJ1-4	CASSLALNEKLFF	TGTGCCAGCAGCTTGGCCTTAAATGAAAAACTGTTTTTT
NA	TRBV30	TRBJ1-6	CAWDSDRASGSPLHF	TGTGCCTGGGATTCCGACAGAGCCTCTGGGTCACCCCTCCACTTT
TRBD2	TRBV29-1	TRBJ2-2	CSGSSGTYTGELFF	TGCAGCGGATCTAGCGGGACCTACACCGGGGAGCTGTTTTTT
NA	TRBV5-4	TRBJ2-1	CASSLGGRDNEQFF	TGTGCCAGCAGCTTGGGGGGCAGGGACAATGAGCAGTTCTTC
NA	TRBV30	TRBJ1-2	CAWSLGQEVGSYTF	TGTGCCTGGAGTCTAGGACAAGAAGTTGGTAGCTACACCTTC
NA	TRBV6-2/TRBV6-3	TRBJ2-2	CASSYPSVNAELFF	TGTGCCAGCAGTTACCCCTCAGTGAACGCGGAGCTGTTTTTT
NA	TRBV27	TRBJ1-1	CASSPYRVLGLDTEAFF	TGTGCCAGCAGTCCATACAGGGTATTGGGTCTGGACACTGAAGCTTTCTTT